What follows is one T cell receptor (beta chain) and its context. Its antigen is unidentified. A much larger clone lies one base from this, so it may be a read error. Using its own MiXCR run on the multiplex PCR reads, TCRdb lists one record per CDR3 protein. The sample comprises approximately 140,000 distinct CDR3 sequences, roughly 33% of which are singletons, and approximately 2.3% rests with the top ten. The sample comes from a study of breast tumors, draining lymph nodes, adjacent tissues. General observations from the study: Tumor TCR diversity was below lymph nodes but above nontumor tissue. Tumor and nontumor repertoires were significantly more similar in luminal-like than in basal-like breast cancer. The lymph node origin of tumor T cells was framed as consistent with a hypothesis, not demonstrated. Most tumor T cells seemingly derive from lymph node, then expand in tumor.

The CDR3 covers 14 residues. Trimming cost V 5 bases and J 4 bases; bases outside gene matches: 8. The V gene's germline CDR1 is MNHNS and CDR2 SASEGT. The lymph nodes were axillary draining lymph nodes from breast cancer patients. What was sequenced was axillary lymph node tissue. The TCR comes from a female donor with breast cancer. Some clones in this sample may be carry-over from other donors' samples. The V gene is TRBV6-1, the J gene TRBJ2-7; TRBD2 matches at 7 bases. The CDR3 reads CASSQDAGDYEQYF. The CDR3 DNA follows: TGTGCCAGCAGTCAAGATGCGGGGGATTACGAGCAGTACTTC.